Each of the 10 T cell receptor beta chains below was sequenced from the same sample in a study of CD8+ T cells in alopecia areata. The authors extracted RNA and reverse transcribed it into cDNA as the sequencing template. Some clones are missing from TCRdb's copy, which holds only in-frame ones; the method was immunoSEQ multiplex PCR. The table includes around 270,000 clones, roughly 64% detected once. The treatment here: oral pan-JAK inhibitor, 5-10 mg twice daily. Sequencing was performed on CD4+ T cells sorted from blood, taken at week 24, from a patient treated with tofacitinib. The receptors stem from a human donor with alopecia areata.

This clone was seen more than once but under ten times. J is TRBJ2-7 and V is TRBV7-2; no reliable D call. Looked up from germline, CDR1 is SGHTA and CDR2 is FQGNSA. The CDR3 is made up of 14 amino acids. The V end was cut by 2 bases, the J end by 3 bases, with 11 bases between. The CDR3 loop reads CASSLPEHLYEQYF. In DNA, the CDR3 is TGTGCCAGCAGCTTACCAGAACACCTCTACGAGCAGTACTTC.

This chain connects TRBV5-4 to TRBJ1-2, with 9 bases matching TRBD1. This CDR3 has 15 residues. Germline CDR1 and CDR2: SGHNT and YYREEE (reference sequence). V shed 4 bases and J 7 bases; nucleotides not matched to a gene: 11. CDR3 DNA sequence: TGTGCCAGCAGCGGGGACAGGGTAATCAGCCGTGGCTACACCTTC. Translated, it gives CASSGDRVISRGYTF.

In its sample, this clone was seen a few times. This chain uses TRBV7-2 with TRBJ2-5; the D call may be TRBD1 or TRBD2 (5 bases each). This CDR3 contains 15 residues. Germline assignment: CDR1 SGHTA and CDR2 FQGNSA. V was clipped by 3 bases and J by 5 bases, with 16 bases between them. The CDR3 nucleotides are TGTGCCAGCAGCTTGGGACCCGGCCCCGTGGAGACCCAGTACTTC. Translated: CASSLGPGPVETQYF.

The chain couples TRBV30 to TRBJ1-2, with 7 bases fitting TRBD1. V dropped 5 bases and J dropped 3; count of bases not matched to a gene: 6. This CDR3 is 13 amino acids long. Germline V gene data show CDR1 as GTSNPN and CDR2 as SVGIG (reference sequence). The CDR3 sequence: CAWEDRRYYGYTF. The CDR3 region has the DNA TGTGCCTGGGAGGACAGGCGCTACTATGGCTACACCTTC. The whole variable domain, remainder taken from reference TRBV30 and TRBJ1-2, is SQTIHQWPATLVQPVGSPLSLECTVEGTSNPNLYWYRQAAGRGLQLLFYSVGIGQISSEVPQNLSASRPQDRQFILSSKKLLLSDSGFYLCAWEDRRYYGYTFGSGTRLTVV.

The chain carries TRBV6-5 and TRBJ1-2; 7 bases agree with TRBD1. This CDR3 is built from 15 residues. Losses at the gene ends were 6 bases for V and 2 bases for J; bases not matched to a gene: 9. Per germline, CDR1 MNHEY and CDR2 SVGAGI. In DNA, the CDR3 is TGTGCCAGCAGCAGACAGGGAAAAGGAAACTATGGCTACACCTTC. It yields the protein CASSRQGKGNYGYTF.

This rearrangement joins TRBV5-8 to TRBJ2-7; D is perhaps TRBD1 (5 bases). The CDR3 covers 10 residues. V lost 4 bases, J lost 12 bases, and 11 bases lay in between. CDR1 and CDR2 from the germline V gene are SGHTS and YDEGEE. This chain's CDR3 is CASSQRGLYF. In nucleotides, the CDR3 is TGTGCCAGCAGCCAAAGGGGTCTGTACTTC.

This chain uses TRBV7-9 with TRBJ1-1; 8 bases match TRBD1. V shed 1 base, J shed 6 bases, and the junction held 10 bases outside the gene matches. The CDR3 spans 16 residues. Germline V gives CDR1 SEHNR, CDR2 FQNEAQ (reference sequence). CDR3 sequence reads: CASSLVTGQGLAEAFF. CDR3 DNA: TGTGCCAGCAGCTTAGTAACCGGACAGGGATTAGCTGAAGCTTTCTTT.

V and J are TRBV5-6 and TRBJ1-5, with TRBD1 as a possible D gene (6 bases). Trimming took off 4 bases at V and 7 bases at J, with 12 bases between the two ends. CDR3 length: 13 residues. Germline V gene lookup returns CDR1 SGHDT and CDR2 YYEEEE. CDR3 residues: CASSHRVRQPQHF. In DNA form, the CDR3 reads TGTGCCAGCAGCCACAGGGTTCGCCAGCCCCAGCATTTT.

This chain connects TRBV7-3 to TRBJ2-3; 10 bases are shared with TRBD2. There are 15 residues in the CDR3. V was clipped by 3 bases and J by 2 bases; unmatched bases: 2. CDR1 and CDR2 from the germline V gene are SGHTA and FQGTGA. CDR3 nucleotides: TGTGCCAGCAGCTTCAGCGGGGGGGACACAGATACGCAGTATTTT. Residues: CASSFSGGDTDTQYF.

The table lists this clone with a few counts. The chain employs TRBV15 and TRBJ1-5; D ambiguous. This CDR3 spans 15 amino acids. V dropped 0 bases and J dropped 6 bases, with 12 bases sitting between them. In germline, CDR1 is LNHNV, CDR2 YYDKDF (reference sequence). The CDR3 sequence: CATSRDLHPGQPQHF. The CDR3 nucleotides are TGTGCCACCAGCAGAGATCTTCACCCAGGTCAGCCCCAGCATTTT.